The subject of this entry is one T cell receptor beta chain. Its target is unknown. CD25-based Treg depletion was applied to purified naive CD4+ T cells. The junction had 22 bases not matched to a gene; V was cut back by 1 base and J by 4 bases. Per the germline V gene, CDR1 is MGHDK and CDR2 is SYGVNS. CDR3 size: 22 residues. MiXCR, run by TCRdb on the 5' RACE reads, gives a single entry per CDR3 protein. The data contain 9,000 to 13,000 distinct CDR3 sequences, about 51% of them singletons. Points from the study as a whole: Tumor memory CD4+ T cell TCR gene usage was found to cluster with blood and lymph node memory CD4+ cells and with lymph node naive CD4+ cells. Tumor Treg TCRs overlapped most with tumor naive CD4+ cells.

Sequenced sample: tumor-infiltrating naive CD4+ T cells sorted from the breast tumor. The subset denotes: naive CD4+ T cells, CD4+CD45RA+CD25-. This clonotype was sampled from a female donor with breast cancer. The chain has TRBV25-1 and TRBJ2-1, with TRBD1 matching over 10 bases. The CDR3 coding sequence is TGTGCCAGCAGTGAATGGGGGACAGGGGTTGGCCTGCCTCAAACCCTTTACAATGAGCAGTTCTTC. It translates to CASSEWGTGVGLPQTLYNEQFF.